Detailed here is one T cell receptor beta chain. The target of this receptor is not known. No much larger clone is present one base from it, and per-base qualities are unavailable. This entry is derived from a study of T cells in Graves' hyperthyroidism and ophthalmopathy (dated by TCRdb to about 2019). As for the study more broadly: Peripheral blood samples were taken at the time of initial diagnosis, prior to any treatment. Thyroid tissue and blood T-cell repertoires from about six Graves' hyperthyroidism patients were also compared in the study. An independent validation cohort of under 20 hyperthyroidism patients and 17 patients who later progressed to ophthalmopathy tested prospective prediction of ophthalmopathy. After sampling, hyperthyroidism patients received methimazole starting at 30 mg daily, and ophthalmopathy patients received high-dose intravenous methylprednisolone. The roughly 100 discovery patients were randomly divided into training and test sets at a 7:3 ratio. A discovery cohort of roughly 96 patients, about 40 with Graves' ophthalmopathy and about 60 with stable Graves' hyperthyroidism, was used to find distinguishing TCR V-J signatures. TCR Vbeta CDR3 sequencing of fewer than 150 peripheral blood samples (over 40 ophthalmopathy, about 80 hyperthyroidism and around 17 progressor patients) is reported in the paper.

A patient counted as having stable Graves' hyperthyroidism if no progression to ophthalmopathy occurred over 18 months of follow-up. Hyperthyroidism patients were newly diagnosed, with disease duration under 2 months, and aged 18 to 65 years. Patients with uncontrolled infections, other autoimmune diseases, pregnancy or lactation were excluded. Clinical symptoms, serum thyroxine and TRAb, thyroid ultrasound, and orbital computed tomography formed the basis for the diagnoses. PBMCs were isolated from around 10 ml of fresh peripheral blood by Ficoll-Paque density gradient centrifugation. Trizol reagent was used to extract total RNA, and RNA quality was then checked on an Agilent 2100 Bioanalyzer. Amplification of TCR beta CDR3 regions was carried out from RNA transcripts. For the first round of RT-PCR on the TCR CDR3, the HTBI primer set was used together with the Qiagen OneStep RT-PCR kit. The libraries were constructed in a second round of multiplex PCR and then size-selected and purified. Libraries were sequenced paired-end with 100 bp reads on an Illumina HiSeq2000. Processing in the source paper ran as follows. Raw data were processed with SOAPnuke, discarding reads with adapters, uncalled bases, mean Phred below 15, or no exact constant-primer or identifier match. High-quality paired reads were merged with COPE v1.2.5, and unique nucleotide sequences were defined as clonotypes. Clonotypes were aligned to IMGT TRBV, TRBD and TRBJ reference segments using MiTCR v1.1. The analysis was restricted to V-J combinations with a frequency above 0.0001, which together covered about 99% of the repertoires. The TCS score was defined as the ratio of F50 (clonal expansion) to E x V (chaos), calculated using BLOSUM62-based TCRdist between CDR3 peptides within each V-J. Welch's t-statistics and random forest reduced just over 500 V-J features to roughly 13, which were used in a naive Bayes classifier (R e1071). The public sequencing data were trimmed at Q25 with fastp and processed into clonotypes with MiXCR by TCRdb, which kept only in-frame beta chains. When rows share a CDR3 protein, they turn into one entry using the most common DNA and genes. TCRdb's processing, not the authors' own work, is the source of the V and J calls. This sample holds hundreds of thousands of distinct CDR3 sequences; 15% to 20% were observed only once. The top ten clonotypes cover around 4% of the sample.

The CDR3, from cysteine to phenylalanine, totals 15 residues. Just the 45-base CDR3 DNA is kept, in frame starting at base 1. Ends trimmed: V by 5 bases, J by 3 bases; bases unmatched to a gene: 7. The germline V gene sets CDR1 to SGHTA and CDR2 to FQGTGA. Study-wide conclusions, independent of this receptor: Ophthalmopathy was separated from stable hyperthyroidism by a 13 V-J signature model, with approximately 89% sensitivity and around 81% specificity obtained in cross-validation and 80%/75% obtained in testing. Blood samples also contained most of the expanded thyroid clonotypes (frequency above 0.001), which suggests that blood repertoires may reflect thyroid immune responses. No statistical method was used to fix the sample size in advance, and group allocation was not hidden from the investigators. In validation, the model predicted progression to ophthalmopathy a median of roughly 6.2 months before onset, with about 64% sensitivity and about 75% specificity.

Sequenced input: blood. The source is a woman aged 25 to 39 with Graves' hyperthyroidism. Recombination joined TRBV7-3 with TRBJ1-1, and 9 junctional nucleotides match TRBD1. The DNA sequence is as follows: TGTGCCAGCAGCGCCTGGGGACAGGGAGACACTGAAGCTTTCTTT. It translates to CASSAWGQGDTEAFF.